This T cell receptor beta chain was profiled in a study of cytomegalovirus exposure and HLA in healthy donors. Study-level background: The roughly 670 first-cohort repertoires shared a platform with the approximately 130 validation repertoires, as reported in a later analysis. Study results and caveats: A list of about 180 TCR beta chains associated with cytomegalovirus was given.

Method: immunoSEQ multiplex PCR; TCRdb's copy keeps in-frame clones and lacks some. The sample includes some 110,000 clones, around 94% seen only once; the top ten take less than 1.5%. The CDR3 runs 15 residues. J lost 3 bases, V lost 1 base, and 6 bases had no gene match. Germline values: CDR1 SEHNR, CDR2 FQNEAQ (reference sequence). Remarks on this clone: Its matching antigen is unknown.

Donors were drawn from the roughly 120-subject validation cohort, separate from the roughly 670-subject first cohort. The sequencing sample was made of PBMCs. The chain combines TRBV7-9 with TRBJ2-7; 7 bases match TRBD1. The TCR was taken from a woman between 18 and 30 years old in good health and CMV-seronegative. The CDR3 protein is CASSLVPAGGYEQYF. CDR3 sequence (DNA): TGTGCCAGCAGCTTAGTGCCGGCAGGGGGCTACGAGCAGTACTTC.